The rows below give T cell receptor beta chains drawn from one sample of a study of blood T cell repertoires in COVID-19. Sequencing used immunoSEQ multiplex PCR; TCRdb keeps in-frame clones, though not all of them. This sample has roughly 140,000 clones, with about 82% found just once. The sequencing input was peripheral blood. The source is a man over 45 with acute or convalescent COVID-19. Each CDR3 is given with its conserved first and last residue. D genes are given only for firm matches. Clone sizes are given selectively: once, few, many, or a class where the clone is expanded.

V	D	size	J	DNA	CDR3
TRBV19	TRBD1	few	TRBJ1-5	TGTGCCAGTAGTATATATCCCAGGGGGCTCAATCAGCCCCAGCATTTT	CASSIYPRGLNQPQHF
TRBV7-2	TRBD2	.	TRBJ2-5	TGTGCCAGCAGCTTACCTAGTAGCGGGGGGGAGACCCAGTACTTC	CASSLPSSGGETQYF
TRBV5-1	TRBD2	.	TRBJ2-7	TGCGCCAGCAGGACCGGGACTAGCGGTTACTACGAGCAGTACTTC	CASRTGTSGYYEQYF
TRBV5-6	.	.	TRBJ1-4	TGTGCCAGCAGCTTGGTCGAGAAAGAACTGTTTTTT	CASSLVEKELFF
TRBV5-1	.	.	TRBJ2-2	TGCGCCAGCAGCTTGGAGAGCACCGGGGAGCTGTTTTTT	CASSLESTGELFF
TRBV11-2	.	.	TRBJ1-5	TGTGCCAGCAGCTTAGATCCCAGGGAAAATCAGCCCCAGCATTTT	CASSLDPRENQPQHF
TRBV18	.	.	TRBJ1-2	TGTGCCAGCTCACCTTATCAGGGATCCCTTTTTGGCTACACCTTC	CASSPYQGSLFGYTF
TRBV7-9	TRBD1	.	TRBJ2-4	TGTGCCAGCAGCCCCCCGGGACAGGGAAGGGACATTCAGTACTTC	CASSPPGQGRDIQYF
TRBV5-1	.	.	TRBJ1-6	TGCGCCAGCAGCTTGAGGGTGGTAGGGGCTGATAATTCACCCCTCCACTTT	CASSLRVVGADNSPLHF
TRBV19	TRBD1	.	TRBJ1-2	TGTGCCAGTAGCACAAGACCCGGACAGGGGAGCTATGGCTACACCTTC	CASSTRPGQGSYGYTF
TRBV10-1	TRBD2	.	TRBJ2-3	TGCGCCAGCAGTGAGTCGAATCGGGAGGTTGATACGCAGTATTTT	CASSESNREVDTQYF
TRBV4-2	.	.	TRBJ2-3	TGTGCCAGCAGCGCCCACCTCGAGGGAGATACGCAGTATTTT	CASSAHLEGDTQYF
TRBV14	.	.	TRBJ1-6	TGTGCCAGCAGCCAAGATCGGGATATTTATAATTCACCCCTCCACTTT	CASSQDRDIYNSPLHF
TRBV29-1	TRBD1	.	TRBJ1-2	TGCAGCGTTGTAAGGGACAGTCTTCCCGGCTATGGCTACACCTTC	CSVVRDSLPGYGYTF
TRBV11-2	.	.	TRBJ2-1	TGTGCCAGCAGCCGGAGGGACAATGAGCAGTTCTTC	CASSRRDNEQFF
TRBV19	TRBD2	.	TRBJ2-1	TGTGCCAGTAGTATAGGTTTCACTAGCGGGTACAATGAGCAGTTCTTC	CASSIGFTSGYNEQFF
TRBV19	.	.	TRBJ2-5	TGTGCCAGTAGTCATTTGTTGGGGGGTAATCGAGAGACCCAGTACTTC	CASSHLLGGNRETQYF
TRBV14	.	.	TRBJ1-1	TGTGCCAGCAGCCTATGGGGGGAGGCTTTCTTT	CASSLWGEAFF
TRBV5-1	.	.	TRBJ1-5	TGCGCCAGCAGCTTGGATGGACAGCACGATCAGCCCCAGCATTTT	CASSLDGQHDQPQHF
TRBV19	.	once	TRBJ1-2	TGTGCCAGTAGTAAATCATATGGCTACACCTTC	CASSKSYGYTF
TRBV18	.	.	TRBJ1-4	TGTGCCAGCTCACCACCGCCAGGATCCGATGAAAAACTGTTTTTT	CASSPPPGSDEKLFF
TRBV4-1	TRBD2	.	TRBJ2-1	TGCGCCAGCAGCCAAGTATTCCCGAGCGGGAGCGTGAGCAATGAGCAGTTCTTC	CASSQVFPSGSVSNEQFF
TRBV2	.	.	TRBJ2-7	TGTGCCAGCAGTGATGACAGGCTCGGCGAGCAGTACTTC	CASSDDRLGEQYF
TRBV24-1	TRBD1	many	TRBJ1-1	TGTGCCACCAGTGACTGTAAAAATCTGACAGGGTCAAGCACTGAAGCTTTCTTT	CATSDCKNLTGSSTEAFF
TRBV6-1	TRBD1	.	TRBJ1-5	TGTGCCAGCAGTGACGAAACCCGGACAGGGAATCAGCCCCAGCATTTT	CASSDETRTGNQPQHF
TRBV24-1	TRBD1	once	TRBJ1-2	TGTGCCACCAGTGATTTTCCCGGGACAGGGTATGAAGGCTACACCTTC	CATSDFPGTGYEGYTF
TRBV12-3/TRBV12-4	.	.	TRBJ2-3	TGTGCCAGCAGTCCCATGGAGGAAGATACGCAGTATTTT	CASSPMEEDTQYF
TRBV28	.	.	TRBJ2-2	TGTGCCAGCAGACCATCAGACAGACCCAACACCGGGGAGCTGTTTTTT	CASRPSDRPNTGELFF